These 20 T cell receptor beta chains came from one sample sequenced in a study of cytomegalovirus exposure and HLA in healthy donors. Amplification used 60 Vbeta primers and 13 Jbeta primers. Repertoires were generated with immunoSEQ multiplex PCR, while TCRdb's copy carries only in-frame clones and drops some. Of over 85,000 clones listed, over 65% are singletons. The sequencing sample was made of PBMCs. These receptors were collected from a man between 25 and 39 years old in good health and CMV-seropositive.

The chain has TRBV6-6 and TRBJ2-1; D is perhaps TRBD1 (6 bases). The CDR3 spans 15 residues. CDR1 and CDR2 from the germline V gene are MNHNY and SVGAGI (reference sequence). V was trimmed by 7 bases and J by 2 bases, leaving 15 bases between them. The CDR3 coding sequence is TGTGCCAGCAATCCGGGACACCGGGCCTACAATGAGCAGTTCTTC. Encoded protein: CASNPGHRAYNEQFF.

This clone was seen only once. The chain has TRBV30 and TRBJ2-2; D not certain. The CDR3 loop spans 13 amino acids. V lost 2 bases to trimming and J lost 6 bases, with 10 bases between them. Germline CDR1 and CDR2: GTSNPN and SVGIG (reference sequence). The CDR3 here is CAWSSRKPGELFF. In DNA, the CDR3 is TGTGCCTGGAGTTCCAGGAAGCCCGGGGAGCTGTTTTTT.

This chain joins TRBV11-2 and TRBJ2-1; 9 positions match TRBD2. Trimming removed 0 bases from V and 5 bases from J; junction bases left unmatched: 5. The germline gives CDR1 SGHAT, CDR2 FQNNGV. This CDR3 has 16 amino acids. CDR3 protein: CASSLDKRGANNEQFF. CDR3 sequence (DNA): TGTGCCAGCAGCTTAGATAAGCGGGGGGCAAACAATGAGCAGTTCTTC. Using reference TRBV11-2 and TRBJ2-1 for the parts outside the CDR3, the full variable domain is EAGVAQSPRYKIIEKRQSVAFWCNPISGHATLYWYQQILGQGPKLLIQFQNNGVVDDSQLPKDRFSAERLKGVDSTLKIQPAKLEDSAVYLCASSLDKRGANNEQFFGPGTRLTVL.

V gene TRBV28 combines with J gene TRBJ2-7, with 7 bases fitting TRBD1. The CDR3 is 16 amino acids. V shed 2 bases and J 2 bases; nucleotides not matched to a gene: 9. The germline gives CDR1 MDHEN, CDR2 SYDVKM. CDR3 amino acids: CASSLMGTATPYEQYF. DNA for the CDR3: TGTGCCAGCAGTTTAATGGGGACAGCAACCCCCTACGAGCAGTACTTC.

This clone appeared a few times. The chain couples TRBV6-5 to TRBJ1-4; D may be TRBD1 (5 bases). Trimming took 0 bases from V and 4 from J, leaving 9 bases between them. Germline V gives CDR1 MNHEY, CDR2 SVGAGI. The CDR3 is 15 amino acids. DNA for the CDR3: TGTGCCAGCAGTTACTCGTCAGGGATTAATGAAAAACTGTTTTTT. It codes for CASSYSSGINEKLFF.

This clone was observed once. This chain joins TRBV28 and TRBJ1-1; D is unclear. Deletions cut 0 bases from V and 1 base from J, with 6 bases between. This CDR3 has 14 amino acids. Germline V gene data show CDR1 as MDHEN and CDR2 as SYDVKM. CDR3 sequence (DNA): TGTGCCAGCAGTTTATGGAGAAAGAACACTGAAGCTTTCTTT. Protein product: CASSLWRKNTEAFF.

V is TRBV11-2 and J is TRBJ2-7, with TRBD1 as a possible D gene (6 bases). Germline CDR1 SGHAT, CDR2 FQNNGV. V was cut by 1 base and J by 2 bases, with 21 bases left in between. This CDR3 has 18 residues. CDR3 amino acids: CASSLVGPGALVPYEQYF. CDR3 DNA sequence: TGTGCCAGCAGCTTAGTAGGGCCAGGGGCCCTCGTTCCCTACGAGCAGTACTTC.

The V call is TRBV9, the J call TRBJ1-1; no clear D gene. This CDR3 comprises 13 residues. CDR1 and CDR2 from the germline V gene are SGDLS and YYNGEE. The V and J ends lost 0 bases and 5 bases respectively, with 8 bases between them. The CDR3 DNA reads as TGTGCCAGCAGCGTAGGTCTAGAGACTGAAGCTTTCTTT. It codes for CASSVGLETEAFF.

CDR3 sequence reads: CASSQGKAGGNEQFF. Written as DNA, the CDR3 is TGTGCCAGCAGCCAAGGAAAAGCGGGGGGGAATGAGCAGTTCTTC. The chain uses TRBV14 and TRBJ2-1; 10 nucleotides line up with TRBD2. CDR1 and CDR2 from the germline V gene are SGHDN and FVKESK. The CDR3 runs to 15 residues. Losses at the gene ends were 1 base for V and 7 bases for J; bases not matched to a gene: 4.

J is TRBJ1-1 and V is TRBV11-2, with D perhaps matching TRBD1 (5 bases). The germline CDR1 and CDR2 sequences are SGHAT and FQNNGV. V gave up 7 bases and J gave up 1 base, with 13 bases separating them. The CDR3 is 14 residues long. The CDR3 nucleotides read TGTGCCAGCATGCGATTTCAGGGGAACACTGAAGCTTTCTTT. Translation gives CASMRFQGNTEAFF.

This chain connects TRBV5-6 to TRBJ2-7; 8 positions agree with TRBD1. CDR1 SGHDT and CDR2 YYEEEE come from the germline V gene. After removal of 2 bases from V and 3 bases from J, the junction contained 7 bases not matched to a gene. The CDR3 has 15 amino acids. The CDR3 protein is CASSFPGTGLYEQYF. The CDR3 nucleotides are TGTGCCAGCAGCTTCCCCGGGACAGGCCTCTACGAGCAGTACTTC.

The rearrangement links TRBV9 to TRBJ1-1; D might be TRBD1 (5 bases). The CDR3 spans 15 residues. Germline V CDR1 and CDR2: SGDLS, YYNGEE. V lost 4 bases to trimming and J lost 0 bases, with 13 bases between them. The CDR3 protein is CASSPSGHLNTEAFF. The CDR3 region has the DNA TGTGCCAGCAGCCCATCCGGACATTTGAACACTGAAGCTTTCTTT.

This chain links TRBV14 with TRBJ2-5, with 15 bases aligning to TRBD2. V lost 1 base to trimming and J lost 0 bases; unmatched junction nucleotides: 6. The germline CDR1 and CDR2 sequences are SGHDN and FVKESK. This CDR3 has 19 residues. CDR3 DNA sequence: TGTGCCAGCAGCCAAGCAGTGTGGACTAGCGGGGGGGACCAAGAGACCCAGTACTTC. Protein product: CASSQAVWTSGGDQETQYF.

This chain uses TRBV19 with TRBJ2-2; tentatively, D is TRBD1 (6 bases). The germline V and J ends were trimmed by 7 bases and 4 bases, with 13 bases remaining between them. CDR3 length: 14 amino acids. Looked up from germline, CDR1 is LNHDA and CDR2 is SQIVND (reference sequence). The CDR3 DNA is TGTGCCAGTACCTTCGACAGGTCCACCGGGGAGCTGTTTTTT. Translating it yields CASTFDRSTGELFF.

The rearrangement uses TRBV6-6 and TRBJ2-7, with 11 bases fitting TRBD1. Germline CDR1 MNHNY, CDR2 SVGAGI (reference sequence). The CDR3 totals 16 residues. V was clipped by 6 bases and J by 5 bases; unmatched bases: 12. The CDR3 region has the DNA TGTGCCAGCAGCCTACCGCAAGGGGACAGGGGGGACGAGCAGTACTTC. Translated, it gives CASSLPQGDRGDEQYF.

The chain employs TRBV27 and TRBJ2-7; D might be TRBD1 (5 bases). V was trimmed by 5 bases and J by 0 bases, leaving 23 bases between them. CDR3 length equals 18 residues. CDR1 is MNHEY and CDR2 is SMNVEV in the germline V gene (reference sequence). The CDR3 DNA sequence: TGTGCCAGCAGTCCCCAGCCCCCGACAGTCCTGAGCTCCTACGAGCAGTACTTC. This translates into CASSPQPPTVLSSYEQYF.

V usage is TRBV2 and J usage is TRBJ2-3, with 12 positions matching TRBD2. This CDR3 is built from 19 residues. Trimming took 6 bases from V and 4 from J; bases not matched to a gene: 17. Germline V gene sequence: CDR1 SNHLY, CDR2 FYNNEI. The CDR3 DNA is TGTGCCAGCAGGCCCCTCTCCTTACAGACTAGCGGGGGTTCAGATACGCAGTATTTT. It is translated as CASRPLSLQTSGGSDTQYF.

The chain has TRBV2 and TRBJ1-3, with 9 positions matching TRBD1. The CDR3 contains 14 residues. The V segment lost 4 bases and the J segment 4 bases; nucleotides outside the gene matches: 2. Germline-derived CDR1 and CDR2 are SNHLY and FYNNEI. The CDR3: CASSGTGVGNTIYF. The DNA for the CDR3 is TGTGCCAGCAGTGGGACAGGGGTGGGAAACACCATATATTTT.

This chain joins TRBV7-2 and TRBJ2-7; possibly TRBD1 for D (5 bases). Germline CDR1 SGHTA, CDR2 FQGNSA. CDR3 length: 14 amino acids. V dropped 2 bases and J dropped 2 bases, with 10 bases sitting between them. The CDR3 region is CASSLQGHTYEQYF. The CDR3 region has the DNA TGTGCCAGCAGCTTACAGGGCCACACCTACGAGCAGTACTTC.

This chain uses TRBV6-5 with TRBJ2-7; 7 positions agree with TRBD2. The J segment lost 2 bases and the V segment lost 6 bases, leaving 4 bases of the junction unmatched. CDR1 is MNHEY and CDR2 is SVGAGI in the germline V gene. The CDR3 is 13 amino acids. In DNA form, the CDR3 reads TGTGCCAGCAGGGGAGGGACGACCTACGAGCAGTACTTC. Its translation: CASRGGTTYEQYF.